These 12 T cell receptor beta chains were sequenced from one sample in a study of T cells in Graves' hyperthyroidism and ophthalmopathy. Amplified TCR beta CDR3 regions came from RNA transcripts. HTBI primers were used for first-round RT-PCR of the TCR CDR3. TCRdb redid the calling of the multiplex PCR reads with MiXCR, one entry per CDR3 protein. Found here are 750,000 to 950,000 distinct CDR3 sequences, 35% to 45% of them singletons; the top ten hold around 9.3%. Material: blood. These receptor sequences come from a man aged 18 to 29 with Graves' hyperthyroidism.

This chain joins TRBV9 and TRBJ2-5, with D tentatively TRBD1 or TRBD2 (5 bases each). CDR1 SGDLS and CDR2 YYNGEE come from the germline V gene. The CDR3 has 16 residues. The ends were cut back, 3 bases at V and 0 bases at J, with 15 bases in the middle. The CDR3 spells CASSGVGDPYQETQYF. The DNA of the CDR3 is TGTGCCAGCAGCGGTGTGGGGGACCCTTACCAAGAGACCCAGTACTTC.

The chain is built from TRBV6-5 and TRBJ2-7, with a tentative D call TRBD2 (6 bases). Trimming took 2 bases from V and 6 from J, leaving 20 bases between them. CDR1 is MNHEY, CDR2 SVGAGI, per germline. CDR3 length: 16 residues. CDR3: CASSYIFDSEGSEQYF. As DNA, the CDR3 is TGTGCCAGCAGTTACATTTTCGACTCGGAGGGTTCCGAGCAGTACTTC.

This clonotype was seen only a few times. The V gene is TRBV20-1, the J gene TRBJ2-7; no clear D gene. The germline V and J ends were trimmed by 3 bases and 1 base, with 10 bases remaining between them. CDR3 length equals 13 residues. Germline CDR1 DFQATT, CDR2 SNEGSKA (reference sequence). The CDR3 DNA sequence: TGCAGTGCTAGTGATACTTCATCCTACGAGCAGTACTTC. Translated: CSASDTSSYEQYF.

This clonotype was seen more than once but under ten times. This chain uses TRBV6-1 with TRBJ2-7, with TRBD1 matching over 9 bases. The germline CDR1 and CDR2 sequences are MNHNS and SASEGT. V trimming: 0 bases; J trimming: 7 bases; junction bases outside the gene matches: 10. This CDR3 has 16 residues. CDR3 nucleotides: TGTGCCAGCAGTGAAGCGCCGGGACAGGGTTCGGGAGAGCAGTACTTC. Residues: CASSEAPGQGSGEQYF.

The J gene is TRBJ1-6, the V gene TRBV25-1, with D tentatively TRBD1 (6 bases). Per the germline V gene, CDR1 is MGHDK and CDR2 is SYGVNS. Trimming cost V 6 bases and J 7 bases, with 13 bases left between them. This CDR3 contains 14 residues. CDR3 region: CASRTTTGNSPLHF. The CDR3 bases are TGTGCCAGCAGGACCACAACAGGGAATTCACCCCTCCACTTT.

This clonotype was seen repeatedly, ten times or more. V gene TRBV25-1 combines with J gene TRBJ1-2; maybe TRBD1 (6 bases). Trimming pared 0 bases from V and 8 bases from J, leaving 28 bases between. The CDR3 has 19 amino acids. Germline lookup yields CDR1 MGHDK and CDR2 SYGVNS. This CDR3 reads CASSEYYSAGDRLAEGYTF. CDR3 sequence (DNA): TGTGCCAGCAGTGAATATTATAGCGCCGGAGACAGGCTGGCGGAAGGCTACACCTTC.

A few counts support this clonotype. The chain is built from TRBV7-2 and TRBJ2-7, with 9 bases identical to TRBD2. The junction had 10 bases not matched to a gene; V was cut back by 8 bases and J by 5 bases. Germline CDR1 SGHTA, CDR2 FQGNSA. This CDR3 has 14 residues. The CDR3 region is CASRGAGGPNEQYF. DNA for the CDR3: TGTGCCAGCCGGGGGGCGGGAGGGCCTAACGAGCAGTACTTC. Together with reference TRBV7-2 and TRBJ2-7, the CDR3 gives the full variable domain: GAGVSQSPSNKVTEKGKDVELRCDPISGHTALYWYRQSLGQGLEFLIYFQGNSAPDKSGLPSDRFSAERTGGSVSTLTIQRTQQEDSAVYLCASRGAGGPNEQYFGPGTRLTVT.

This clonotype was seen more than once but under ten times. V usage is TRBV6-6 and J usage is TRBJ1-1; 7 bases fit TRBD1. V lost 7 bases, J lost 5 bases, and 7 bases stayed unmatched. The CDR3 covers 13 residues. Germline V gene lookup returns CDR1 MNHNY and CDR2 SVGAGI (reference sequence). For the CDR3, the DNA is TGTGCCAGCATCGTAACAGGGGAGACTGAAGCTTTCTTT. As protein: CASIVTGETEAFF.

Points on this clonotype: A single base separates this from a much larger clone, so it may be a read error. The V call is TRBV29-1, the J call TRBJ1-2; D unclear. The germline gives CDR1 SQVTM, CDR2 ANQGSEA. The CDR3 runs to 12 residues. Here the CDR3 reads CSVATANYGHTF. DNA of the CDR3: TGCAGCGTCGCTACAGCTAACTATGGCCACACCTTC.

The V and J genes are TRBV2 and TRBJ2-1, with D perhaps being TRBD1 or TRBD2 (5 bases each). This CDR3 comprises 12 residues. Germline assignment: CDR1 SNHLY and CDR2 FYNNEI. V was trimmed by 4 bases and J by 8 bases, leaving 9 bases between them. DNA of the CDR3: TGTGCCAGCAGTGTCAGGGACGATGAGCAGTTCTTC. Amino acid sequence: CASSVRDDEQFF.

This clonotype has a single count. J is TRBJ2-2 and V is TRBV15; the D gene is possibly TRBD1 (5 bases). In germline, CDR1 is LNHNV, CDR2 YYDKDF (reference sequence). The CDR3 extends over 16 amino acids. V was trimmed by 3 bases and J by 2 bases, leaving 13 bases between them. The CDR3 DNA is TGTGCCACCAGCAGGATCCAAGGGGCAAACACCGGGGAGCTGTTTTTT. This sequence encodes CATSRIQGANTGELFF.

The chain employs TRBV12-3 or TRBV12-4 and TRBJ1-6; D gene uncertain. CDR3 length equals 14 residues. Between the trimmed V and J ends, which lost 5 bases and 1 base, there was a span of 6 bases. The CDR3 loop reads CASSPRSYNSPLHF. CDR3 nucleotides: TGTGCCAGCAGTCCCCGGTCCTATAATTCACCCCTCCACTTT.